The 18 T cell receptor beta chains reported below all come from one sample, sequenced in a study of Tregs in tolerant kidney transplant recipients. Sequencing was performed with immunoSEQ multiplex PCR; in TCRdb, only in-frame clones are kept and a portion is missing. The data contain 120,000 or so clones, about 90% of them seen just once; the ten biggest clones take up roughly 0.63%. Source material: CD4+ T cells from blood. The receptor source for this set is a human donor in good health.

CDR3 nucleotides: TGCGCCAGCAGTGAGTCGATGTTCGGAGTAGCCAAAAACATTCAGTACTTC. Its protein product is CASSESMFGVAKNIQYF. The rearrangement links TRBV10-1 to TRBJ2-4; D gene uncertain. CDR3 length: 17 residues. The V and J ends lost 0 bases and 0 bases respectively, with 12 bases between them. Germline-derived CDR1 and CDR2 are WNHNN and SYGVQD (reference sequence).

The rearrangement uses TRBV21-1 and TRBJ2-6; TRBD1, the D gene given by the table, was not confirmed from the DNA. TRBV21-1 is assigned pseudogene status. This CDR3 has 21 residues. The CDR3 reads CASSKEAPRDRGPSGANVLTF. Written as DNA, the CDR3 is TGTGCCAGCAGCAAAGAGGCCCCTCGGGACAGGGGCCCCTCTGGGGCCAACGTCCTGACTTTC.

This CDR3 reads CASSRGDGINQPQHF. The CDR3 nucleotides are TGTGCCAGCAGTCGGGGAGATGGTATCAATCAGCCCCAGCATTTT. The chain has TRBV28 and TRBJ1-5, with no clear D. Trimming cost V 5 bases and J 3 bases, with 14 bases left between them. The germline V gene encodes CDR1 MDHEN and CDR2 SYDVKM. The CDR3 is made up of 15 amino acids.

This chain connects TRBV7-9 to TRBJ2-7, with 9 bases lining up with TRBD2. CDR3 size: 17 residues. J was trimmed by 3 bases and V by 5 bases; bases with no gene match: 14. Germline V gene lookup returns CDR1 SEHNR and CDR2 FQNEAQ (reference sequence). CDR3 in amino acids: CASSVYHLAGYNYEQYF. DNA of the CDR3: TGTGCCAGCAGCGTCTACCATCTAGCGGGATACAACTACGAGCAGTACTTC.

The V gene is TRBV7-7, the J gene TRBJ2-2, with TRBD1 matching 9 bases. The CDR3 consists of 15 residues. V shed 5 bases, J shed 1 base, and the junction held 2 bases outside the gene matches. CDR1 is SSHAT and CDR2 is FNYEAQ in the germline V gene (reference sequence). CDR3 DNA: TGTGCCAGCAGCCGGGACAGGGTGAACACCGGGGAGCTGTTTTTT. Protein: CASSRDRVNTGELFF.

The chain has TRBV2 and TRBJ1-2; 9 nucleotides line up with TRBD1. The CDR3 length is 13 residues. Germline CDR1 reads SNHLY; CDR2 reads FYNNEI. Trimming cost V 4 bases and J 3 bases; bases outside gene matches: 0. CDR3 in DNA: TGTGCCAGCAGTGGGGACAGGGACTATGGCTACACCTTC. It is translated as CASSGDRDYGYTF.

This clone was counted only a few times. V is TRBV5-1 and J is TRBJ1-6, with no clear D. The CDR3 consists of 20 residues. The V end lost 5 bases, the J end lost 7 bases, and 31 bases lay between the germline ends. Germline loops: CDR1 SGHRS, CDR2 YFSETQ. The CDR3 protein is CASSQGRGEGARRENSPLHF. CDR3 nucleotide sequence: TGCGCCAGCAGTCAAGGACGCGGAGAGGGAGCCCGTCGTGAGAATTCACCCCTCCACTTT. The complete variable domain, with remaining parts taken from reference TRBV5-1 and TRBJ1-6, reads KAGVTQTPRYLIKTRGQQVTLSCSPISGHRSVSWYQQTPGQGLQFLFEYFSETQRNKGNFPGRFSGRQFSNSRSEMNVSTLELGDSALYLCASSQGRGEGARRENSPLHFGNGTRLTVT.

J is TRBJ2-2 and V is TRBV18; 8 bases fit TRBD2. Unmatched junction bases numbered 7, after V lost 2 bases and J lost 5 bases. Per germline, CDR1 KGHSH and CDR2 LQKENI. The CDR3 runs to 16 residues. In DNA form, the CDR3 reads TGTGCCAGCTCACCAACGGGAGGGCAGGTTACCGGGGAGCTGTTTTTT. It translates to CASSPTGGQVTGELFF.

The chain is built from TRBV6-6 and TRBJ1-2; 8 bases agree with TRBD1. The length of the CDR3 is 15 residues. With 2 bases clipped from V and 5 bases from J, the junction kept 7 bases outside the gene matches. The germline V gene has CDR1 MNHNY and CDR2 SVGAGI (reference sequence). The CDR3 spells CASSYVAQGGYGYTF. As DNA, the CDR3 is TGTGCCAGCAGTTACGTCGCACAGGGGGGTTATGGCTACACCTTC.

This clone occurred once. The CDR3 spells CASSQTSPNEQFF. The CDR3 region has the DNA TGTGCCAGCAGTCAGACTAGTCCAAATGAGCAGTTCTTC. V and J are TRBV6-6 and TRBJ2-1; D is perhaps TRBD2 (6 bases). The V gene lost 5 bases and the J gene lost 7 bases, with 12 bases spanning the gap. CDR3 length equals 13 residues. Germline CDR1 is MNHNY and CDR2 is SVGAGI (reference sequence).

The gene calls are TRBV4-2 and TRBJ2-2, with D perhaps matching TRBD1 (5 bases). This CDR3 has 12 amino acids. V gave up 2 bases and J gave up 7 bases, with 5 bases separating them. Per germline, CDR1 LGHNA and CDR2 YNFKEQ. CDR3 residues: CASSQRGGELFF. For the CDR3, the DNA is TGTGCCAGCAGCCAAAGGGGCGGGGAGCTGTTTTTT.

This chain uses TRBV7-6 with TRBJ1-3, with D possibly TRBD1 on 5 matching bases. The V end lost 5 bases, the J end lost 0 bases, and 11 bases lay between the germline ends. The CDR3 covers 15 residues. Germline CDR1 and CDR2: SGHVS and FNYEAQ. The CDR3 is CASSRGRNSGNTIYF. DNA for the CDR3: TGTGCCAGCAGCCGGGGACGCAACTCTGGAAACACCATATATTTT.

This clone was found once. The chain employs TRBV7-8 and TRBJ1-1, with D hard to call. In germline, CDR1 is SGHVS, CDR2 FQNEAQ. CDR3 size: 16 residues. V was shortened by 1 base and J by 0 bases, with 12 bases between the two germline ends. The CDR3, as DNA: TGTGCCAGCAGCTTAGATCCTAAGTGGGTGAACACTGAAGCTTTCTTT. It codes for CASSLDPKWVNTEAFF.

The chain joins TRBV5-1 to TRBJ2-7; TRBD2 matches 9 bases. CDR3 length: 16 residues. Per germline, CDR1 SGHRS and CDR2 YFSETQ. Trimming removed 4 bases from V and 0 bases from J; junction bases left unmatched: 8. CDR3 sequence reads: CASSPTTSGTSYEQYF. The CDR3 region has the DNA TGCGCCAGCAGCCCAACGACTAGCGGCACCTCCTACGAGCAGTACTTC.

The CDR3 reads CASSPDRVTGELFF. As DNA, the CDR3 is TGTGCCAGCAGCCCTGACAGGGTCACCGGGGAGCTGTTTTTT. This chain joins TRBV7-3 and TRBJ2-2; 7 bases are a match to TRBD1. Germline V lookup: CDR1 SGHTA, CDR2 FQGTGA. CDR3 length equals 14 residues. V shed 5 bases and J 4 bases; nucleotides not matched to a gene: 4.

The genes are TRBV29-1 and TRBJ2-3; D may be TRBD2 (7 bases). Trimming removed 3 bases at V and 1 base at J, with 11 bases between. The germline V gene has CDR1 SQVTM and CDR2 ANQGSEA. CDR3 size: 14 residues. This CDR3 is CSVEGGRGTDTQYF. The CDR3 DNA reads TGCAGCGTTGAGGGGGGGCGCGGCACAGATACGCAGTATTTT.

This sequence joins TRBV18 and TRBJ2-6; perhaps TRBD2 as D (6 bases). Germline loops: CDR1 KGHSH, CDR2 LQKENI. This CDR3 comprises 16 residues. V lost 4 bases and J 0 bases, leaving 10 bases between the germline ends. CDR3 DNA sequence: TGTGCCAGCTCACTGACTAGGGCCTCTGGGGCCAACGTCCTGACTTTC. It yields the protein CASSLTRASGANVLTF.

This sequence joins TRBV7-2 and TRBJ1-2, with D possibly TRBD1 on 6 matching bases. Germline-derived CDR1 and CDR2 are SGHTA and FQGNSA. The V end was cut by 7 bases, the J end by 4 bases, with 19 bases between. The CDR3 length is 15 residues. CDR3 residues: CASTTLGGGAYGYTF. DNA of the CDR3: TGTGCCAGCACCACATTAGGAGGGGGGGCCTATGGCTACACCTTC.